The clone carrying this TCR beta chain is a singleton in its sample. Antigen unknown. The data are from a study of T cell responses to AZD1222 COVID-19 vaccine. Study-wide points: Rises in breadth and depth of Spike-specific TCRs came after two AZD1222 doses. The donor cohort was predominantly white British with a female majority, and clonal diversity may have been underestimated.

The CDR3 consists of 15 residues. Per the germline V gene, CDR1 is GTSNPN and CDR2 is SVGIG (reference sequence). The J segment lost 0 bases and the V segment lost 2 bases, leaving 5 bases of the junction unmatched. Profiled with immunoSEQ multiplex PCR; TCRdb holds only in-frame clones, not every one. The table includes about 140,000 clones, 85% to 95% detected once. The sequencing used peripheral blood, collected after recovery from COVID-19. This TCR was recovered from an adult who had recovered from COVID-19. The rearrangement uses TRBV30 and TRBJ2-3, with TRBD2 matching over 7 bases. CDR3 sequence reads: CAWSLLAASTDTQYF. The CDR3, as DNA: TGTGCCTGGAGTCTTCTAGCGGCTAGCACAGATACGCAGTATTTT.